The entry that follows covers one T cell receptor beta chain sequence. In TCRdb, the reads were re-called with MiXCR into one record per CDR3 protein. The sample has about 490,000 distinct CDR3 sequences; approximately 16% are singletons. The data derive from a study of T cell repertoires in cytomegalovirus infection. The clonotype was recovered from a human donor in good health (CMV status not recorded). Some clones in this sample may be carry-over from other donors' samples. The sequenced sample consisted of CD8+ T cells from PBMCs.

The CDR3 loop is CASSRQGAGEKAFF. In DNA, the CDR3 is TGTGCCAGCAGTCGACAGGGGGCGGGAGAAAAAGCTTTCTTT. The rearrangement joins TRBV28 to TRBJ1-1; 10 bases are shared with TRBD1. CDR3 length: 14 residues. CDR1 MDHEN and CDR2 SYDVKM come from the germline V gene. Trimming at V came to 5 bases and at J to 9 bases, leaving 9 bases not matched to a gene.